This T cell receptor beta chain was identified in a study of T cell repertoires in cytomegalovirus infection. Study-wide background: Used in the study were CMV epitopes, some recently identified and HLA-C-restricted, others well-studied and HLA-B-restricted.

TCRdb fed the reads into MiXCR, producing one record per CDR3 protein. The repertoire holds fewer than 1,000,000 distinct CDR3 sequences, with around 30% as singletons. Study findings and constraints: The ex vivo response showed dominance by HLA-C-restricted CMV-specific TCR beta clonotypes. Cumulative frequency (of public TCR beta family members) identified carriers of CMV plus the relevant HLA.

Concerning this clonotype itself: Antigen unknown.

Germline assignment: CDR1 MNHNS and CDR2 SASEGT. CDR3 size: 16 residues. With V trimmed by 6 bases and J by 1 base, 9 bases remained unmatched. This chain connects TRBV6-1 to TRBJ1-1, with 9 bases lining up with TRBD1. Source: cultured CD8+ T cells from PBMCs, taken from culture after CMV antigen stimulation. This receptor was obtained from a human donor in good health (CMV status not recorded). Some clones in this sample may be carry-over from other donors' samples. CDR3: CASRVTAGQGNTEAFF. The CDR3 coding sequence is TGTGCCAGCAGAGTGACGGCGGGACAGGGGAACACTGAAGCTTTCTTT.